This is a list of T cell receptor beta chains from one sample in a study of cytomegalovirus exposure and HLA in healthy donors. Using immunoSEQ multiplex PCR, the repertoire was profiled, and TCRdb retains in-frame clones only, with some absent. This repertoire comprises 40,000 to 55,000 clones; its ten largest clones make up roughly 5.5%. Specimen: PBMCs. The receptor source for this set is a male donor in good health and CMV-seropositive. Both conserved end residues are part of each CDR3. D genes are given only for firm matches.

>TRBV10-3|TRBJ1-6|NA
TGTGCCATCAGTGAGTCGGGAACAGGGTTACCCCTCCACTTT
CAISESGTGLPLHF
>TRBV11-2|TRBJ2-2|NA
TGTGCCAGCAGCGGGACTCCTAGCACCGGGGAGCTGTTTTTT
CASSGTPSTGELFF
>TRBV10-3|TRBJ2-2|TRBD1
TGTGCCATCGGGGACAGGGGGCAGAACACCGGGGAGCTGTTTTTT
CAIGDRGQNTGELFF
>TRBV5-6|TRBJ2-3|NA
TGTGCCAGCAGCTTGGGGAGGGGCGGGACAGATACGCAGTATTTT
CASSLGRGGTDTQYF
>TRBV9|TRBJ1-2|TRBD1
TGTGCCAGCAGCGAGGGGGGACAGGGGGCAAACTATGGCTACACCTTC
CASSEGGQGANYGYTF
>TRBV29-1|TRBJ2-3|TRBD1
TGCAGCGTCCGTGGACAGGACGGAGCGTATTTT
CSVRGQDGAYF
>TRBV9|TRBJ2-3|TRBD2
TGTGCCAGCAGCGTCCGCGACTGGAGCGGGGGGATTACAGATACGCAGTATTTT
CASSVRDWSGGITDTQYF
>TRBV7-2|TRBJ1-5|NA
TGTGCCAGCAGCTGGGGGGGGAGCAATCAGCCCCAGCATTTT
CASSWGGSNQPQHF
>TRBV4-1|TRBJ1-1|NA
TGCGCCAGTAAGGGGGGGATGAACACTGAAGCTTTCTTT
CASKGGMNTEAFF
>TRBV7-9|TRBJ2-1|NA
TGTGCCAGCGGGGGGAGGGGGGCCGCCCACTACAATGAGCAGTTCTTC
CASGGRGAAHYNEQFF
>TRBV27|TRBJ1-1|NA
TGTGCCAGCAGTTCGAGTGTTTATGGTATGAACACTGAAGCTTTCTTT
CASSSSVYGMNTEAFF
>TRBV2|TRBJ1-2|NA
TGTGCCAGCAGGGCTGACAGCTCCTATGGCTACACCTTC
CASRADSSYGYTF
>TRBV9|TRBJ2-2|NA
TGTGCCAGCAGCGCCTCGGGGGAGCTGTTTTTT
CASSASGELFF
>TRBV27|TRBJ1-6|NA
TGTGCCAGCAGTTTATCAGGGGCCCTGCCCCTGTCCCTCCACTTT
CASSLSGALPLSLHF
>TRBV29-1|TRBJ2-3|TRBD1
TGCAGCGTTGAGGGGACAGGGTTTCATACGCAGTATTTT
CSVEGTGFHTQYF
>TRBV5-1|TRBJ2-7|NA
TGCGCCAGCAGTTCAACATGGGGGCGGAACGAGCAGTACTTC
CASSSTWGRNEQYF
>TRBV7-3|TRBJ2-3|TRBD2
TGTGCCAGCAGCCCCGAGGGGGTAGCGGGGTCCGGCACAGATACGCAGTATTTT
CASSPEGVAGSGTDTQYF
>TRBV4-3|TRBJ2-3|NA
TGCGCCAGCAGCCAGGGGGGGCGGGCAGATACGCAGTATTTT
CASSQGGRADTQYF
>TRBV19|TRBJ2-3|TRBD1
TGTGCCAGTAGCCGACAGGGAAGCACAGATACGCAGTATTTT
CASSRQGSTDTQYF
>TRBV7-9|TRBJ2-6|TRBD1
TGTGCCAGCAGGGCCGGGACAGGGGGCGTTGGGGCCAACGTCCTGACTTTC
CASRAGTGGVGANVLTF
>TRBV6-5|TRBJ2-7|NA
TGTGCCAGCACCCTGGGGAGCGGATCCTACGAGCAGTACTTC
CASTLGSGSYEQYF
>TRBV7-2|TRBJ2-7|NA
TGTGCCAGCAGCACCCGACAGGCCGGCGAGCAGTACTTC
CASSTRQAGEQYF
>TRBV27|TRBJ1-6|TRBD1
TGTGCCAGCAGTCCCCTGACAGGGCGCTCCTATAATTCACCCCTCCACTTT
CASSPLTGRSYNSPLHF
>TRBV5-6|TRBJ2-3|TRBD2
TGTGCCAGCAGCTTGCTAGCGGGGGGGGAAGGCACAGATACGCAGTATTTT
CASSLLAGGEGTDTQYF
>TRBV10-3|TRBJ1-3|NA
TGTGCCATCAGGGCAGCTGGAAACACCATATATTTT
CAIRAAGNTIYF
>TRBV10-3|TRBJ1-3|TRBD1
TGTGCCACCCTTGCCGGACAGGGGTTAGAGTACTCTGGAAACACCATATATTTT
CATLAGQGLEYSGNTIYF
>TRBV9|TRBJ2-3|TRBD2
TGTGCCAGCAGCGTTGCTATAGCGGGGGGCACAGATACGCAGTATTTT
CASSVAIAGGTDTQYF
>TRBV30|TRBJ2-2|TRBD2
TGTGCCTGGGGTAGAGCGGGGGCGAACACCGGGGAGCTGTTTTTT
CAWGRAGANTGELFF
>TRBV19|TRBJ1-5|NA
TGTGCCAGTAGTTCCCACGCGGGGAGCAATCAGCCCCAGCATTTT
CASSSHAGSNQPQHF
>TRBV30|TRBJ2-7|TRBD2
TGTGCCTTGACCGATCCGGGACTAGCTGTTTCCTCCGAGCAGTACTTC
CALTDPGLAVSSEQYF
>TRBV30|TRBJ2-7|NA
TGTGCCTGGAGTGTATATCCAGGGAATAGAGCCTACGAGCAGTACTTC
CAWSVYPGNRAYEQYF
>TRBV5-3|TRBJ2-1|TRBD2
TGTGCCAGAAGCAACCGGGGGGGGCAGTTCTTC
CARSNRGGQFF
>TRBV30|TRBJ1-2|NA
TGTGCCTGGAGTCAGGGATTATCCGGCTACACCTTC
CAWSQGLSGYTF
>TRBV29-1|TRBJ2-1|TRBD2
TGCAGCGTTGAAGGCCTGGCGGGGGGGACCTACAATGAGCAGTTCTTC
CSVEGLAGGTYNEQFF
>TRBV1|TRBJ2-2|NA
TGCACCAGCAGCCTTCCCGGGACAGCTTTCACCGGGGAGCTGTTTTTT
CTSSLPGTAFTGELFF
>TRBV29-1|TRBJ2-1|NA
TGCAGCGTTGACCCCCGCGAAATCGAGCAGTTCTTC
CSVDPREIEQFF
>TRBV15|TRBJ2-3|TRBD1
TGTGCCACCAGCAGACTAACGACAGGGGCCAATACTGATACGCAGTATTTT
CATSRLTTGANTDTQYF
>TRBV11-2|TRBJ2-7|NA
TGTGCCAGCAGCTTAGACCTAGAGGTCGAGCAGTACTTC
CASSLDLEVEQYF
>TRBV9|TRBJ2-1|TRBD1
TGTGCCAGCAGCGTAACCGGGACAGGGGGCAATGAGCAGTTCTTC
CASSVTGTGGNEQFF
>TRBV28|TRBJ2-7|NA
TGTGCCAGCAGTTTAAGGGGGATCACCTACGAGCAGTACTTC
CASSLRGITYEQYF
>TRBV5-6|TRBJ2-1|NA
TGTGCCAGCAGCTTAGAGGCGACAGTCAAGTTCTTC
CASSLEATVKFF
>TRBV7-8|TRBJ1-6|NA
TGTGCCAGCAGCTTAGCGGAACGGGGATTAGGCCCCTATAATTCACCCCTCCACTTT
CASSLAERGLGPYNSPLHF
>TRBV6-5|TRBJ2-7|NA
TGTGCCAGCAGTCAGCTAGCGAACACCTACGAGCAGTACTTC
CASSQLANTYEQYF
>TRBV19|TRBJ2-7|NA
TGTGCCAGTGCCTCATTAGGGGGGGAAGAGCAGTACTTC
CASASLGGEEQYF
>TRBV7-3|TRBJ2-3|NA
TGTGCCAGCAGCTTAACGGGAACTTTTACGGGGGTCCACACAGATACGCAGTATTTT
CASSLTGTFTGVHTDTQYF
>TRBV14|TRBJ2-2|NA
TGTGCCAGCAGCCAAGATTCACAGGGGGGGATCGGGGAGCTGTTTTTT
CASSQDSQGGIGELFF
>TRBV10-1|TRBJ2-3|NA
TGCGCCAGCCGGCCCCATCTGCGGGGAAGCACAGATACGCAGTATTTT
CASRPHLRGSTDTQYF
>TRBV7-2|TRBJ2-3|NA
TGTGCCAGCAGCTTACAGGGGTTGGGCACGCAGTATTTT
CASSLQGLGTQYF
>TRBV19|TRBJ2-7|NA
TGTGCCAGTAGTATGCCTGGGACTCCAGGCTCCTACGAGCAGTACTTC
CASSMPGTPGSYEQYF